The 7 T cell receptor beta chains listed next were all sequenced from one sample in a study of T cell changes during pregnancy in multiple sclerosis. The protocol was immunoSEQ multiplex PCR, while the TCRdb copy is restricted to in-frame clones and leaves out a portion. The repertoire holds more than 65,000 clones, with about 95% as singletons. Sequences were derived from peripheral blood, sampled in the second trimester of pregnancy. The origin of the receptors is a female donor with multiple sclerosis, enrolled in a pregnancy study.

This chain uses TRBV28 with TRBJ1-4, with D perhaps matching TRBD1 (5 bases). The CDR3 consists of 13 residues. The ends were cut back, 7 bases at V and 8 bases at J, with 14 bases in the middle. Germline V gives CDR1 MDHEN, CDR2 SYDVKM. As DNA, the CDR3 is TGTGCCAGCACCGGGTGGGGGGAGGAAAAACTGTTTTTT. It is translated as CASTGWGEEKLFF.

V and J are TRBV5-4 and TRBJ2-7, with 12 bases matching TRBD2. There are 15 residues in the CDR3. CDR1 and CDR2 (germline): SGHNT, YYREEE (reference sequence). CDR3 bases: TGTGCCAGCAGCTTGTTTGCTAGCGGGAGGGCCCGGTCTTCAGTC. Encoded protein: CASSLFASGRARSSV.

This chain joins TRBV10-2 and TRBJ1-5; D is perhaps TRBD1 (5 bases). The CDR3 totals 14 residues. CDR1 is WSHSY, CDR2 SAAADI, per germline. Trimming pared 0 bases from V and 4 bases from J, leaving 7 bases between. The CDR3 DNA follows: TGCGCCAGCAGTGAGTCAGGGGTAAATCAGCCCCAGCATTTT. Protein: CASSESGVNQPQHF.

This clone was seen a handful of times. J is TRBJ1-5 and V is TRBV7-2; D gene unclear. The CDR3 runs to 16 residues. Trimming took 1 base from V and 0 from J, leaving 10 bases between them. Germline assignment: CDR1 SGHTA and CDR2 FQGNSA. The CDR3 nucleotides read TGTGCCAGCAGCTTAGAGGCGGGTGATAGCAATCAGCCCCAGCATTTT. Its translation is CASSLEAGDSNQPQHF.

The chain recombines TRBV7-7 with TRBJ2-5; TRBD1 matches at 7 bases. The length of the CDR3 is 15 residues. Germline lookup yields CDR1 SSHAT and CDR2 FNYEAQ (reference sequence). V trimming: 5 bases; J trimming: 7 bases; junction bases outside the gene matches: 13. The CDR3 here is CASSLRQGPGGTQYF. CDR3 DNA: TGTGCCAGCAGCCTGCGACAGGGCCCTGGGGGGACCCAGTACTTC.

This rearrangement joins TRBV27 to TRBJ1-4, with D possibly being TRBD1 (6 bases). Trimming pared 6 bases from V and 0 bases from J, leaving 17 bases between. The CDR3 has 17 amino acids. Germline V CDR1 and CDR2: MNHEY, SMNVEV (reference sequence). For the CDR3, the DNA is TGTGCCAGCAGAACAGGTCAGGGGCCAGCAACTAATGAAAAACTGTTTTTT. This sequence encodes CASRTGQGPATNEKLFF.

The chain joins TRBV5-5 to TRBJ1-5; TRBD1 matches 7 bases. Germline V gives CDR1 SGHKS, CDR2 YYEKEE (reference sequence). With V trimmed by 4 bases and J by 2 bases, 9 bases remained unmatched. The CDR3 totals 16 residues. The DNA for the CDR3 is TGTGCCAGCAGCCCGGGGTGGACAGGAGGCAATCAGCCCCAGCATTTT. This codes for CASSPGWTGGNQPQHF.